One sample yielded the 29 T cell receptor beta chains listed below, sequenced in a study of T cell repertoires in cytomegalovirus infection. The antigens for these receptors are not known. TCRdb recomputed calls from the reads with MiXCR, one row per CDR3 protein. Altogether about 830,000 distinct CDR3 sequences are present, approximately 29% being singletons, with the ten largest covering around 12%. The material was cultured CD8+ T cells from PBMCs, obtained from culture after CMV antigen stimulation. These receptors originate from a human donor in good health (CMV status not recorded). Some clones in this sample may be carry-over from other donors' samples.

The chain joins TRBV7-9 to TRBJ1-1; TRBD1 agrees at 9 bases. The V and J ends lost 5 bases and 3 bases, in that order; junction bases with no gene match: 10. The CDR3 is 16 amino acids. Germline CDR1 reads SEHNR; CDR2 reads FQNEAQ (reference sequence). The CDR3 nucleotides read TGTGCCAGCAGCCCGGCGGACAGGGGTTGGGACACTGAAGCTTTCTTT. Translation: CASSPADRGWDTEAFF.

This clonotype has just a few counts. This rearrangement joins TRBV10-3 to TRBJ1-5; D is possibly TRBD1 (5 bases). CDR3 length: 16 residues. Germline V gene data show CDR1 as ENHRY and CDR2 as SYGVKD. Between the trimmed V and J ends, which lost 5 bases and 2 bases, there was a span of 16 bases. The CDR3 here is CAISTTPLGGNQPQHF. CDR3 DNA sequence: TGTGCCATCAGTACTACCCCCCTGGGGGGCAATCAGCCCCAGCATTTT.

This sequence joins TRBV19 and TRBJ1-6, with a possible D match to TRBD1 (6 bases). From germline, CDR1 is LNHDA and CDR2 SQIVND (reference sequence). This CDR3 contains 18 residues. Trimming left V 6 bases short and J 3 bases short, with 21 bases between. The CDR3 is CASSTRLRDMGYNSPLHF. CDR3 DNA sequence: TGTGCCAGTAGCACCAGGCTCCGGGACATGGGCTATAATTCACCCCTCCACTTT. The full variable domain, rest sourced from reference TRBV19 and TRBJ1-6, is DGGITQSPKYLFRKEGQNVTLSCEQNLNHDAMYWYRQDPGQGLRLIYYSQIVNDFQKGDIAEGYSVSREKKESFPLTVTSAQKNPTAFYLCASSTRLRDMGYNSPLHFGNGTRLTVT.

The rearrangement links TRBV12-3 or TRBV12-4 to TRBJ2-1, with 9 bases identical to TRBD1. The CDR3 extends over 15 amino acids. J was trimmed by 8 bases and V by 3 bases; bases with no gene match: 8. The CDR3 protein is CASSFPGQGLYEQFF. CDR3 nucleotides: TGTGCCAGCAGTTTTCCGGGACAGGGACTTTATGAGCAGTTCTTC.

V is TRBV19 and J is TRBJ2-1; either TRBD1 or TRBD2 may supply D (5 bases each). V was shortened by 10 bases and J by 3 bases, with 25 bases between the two germline ends. The CDR3 spans 17 residues. Germline CDR1 and CDR2: LNHDA and SQIVND (reference sequence). CDR3 DNA: TGTGCCACCCTTAACCGGGACCCCAAAATAAGCTACAATGAGCAGTTCTTC. Its translation: CATLNRDPKISYNEQFF.

The rearrangement joins TRBV25-1 to TRBJ1-4; D gene uncertain. The germline V gene encodes CDR1 MGHDK and CDR2 SYGVNS. Trimming stripped 3 bases from V and 7 bases from J, with 3 bases between. The CDR3 has 11 residues. The CDR3 DNA follows: TGTGCCAGCAGTGAGAGTGAAAAACTGTTTTTT. Translating gives CASSESEKLFF.

The chain carries TRBV7-3 and TRBJ2-1; 8 bases line up with TRBD2. After removal of 7 bases from V and 8 bases from J, the junction contained 10 bases not matched to a gene. Per germline, CDR1 SGHTA and CDR2 FQGTGA. The length of the CDR3 is 14 residues. The DNA of the CDR3 is TGTGCCAGCAATACGGGGGGGCCTTCTGATGAGCAGTTCTTC. Translated, it gives CASNTGGPSDEQFF.

The chain joins TRBV7-9 to TRBJ1-2; 9 positions agree with TRBD1. V trimming: 5 bases; J trimming: 5 bases; junction bases outside the gene matches: 9. The CDR3 loop spans 15 amino acids. From germline, CDR1 is SEHNR and CDR2 FQNEAQ (reference sequence). This CDR3 is CASSGQTGGGYGYTF. CDR3 DNA sequence: TGTGCCAGCAGCGGTCAGACAGGGGGTGGATATGGCTACACCTTC.

There are a few counts of this clonotype. The V and J genes are TRBV15 and TRBJ2-5, with a tentative D call TRBD2 (5 bases). Germline V gene sequence: CDR1 LNHNV, CDR2 YYDKDF (reference sequence). CDR3 size: 15 residues. With 6 bases removed from V and 2 bases from J, the gap between germline ends came to 16 bases. The CDR3 loop is CATSSERGRQETQYF. The DNA of the CDR3 is TGTGCCACCAGTTCGGAAAGAGGGAGACAAGAGACCCAGTACTTC.

In its sample, this clonotype was seen a few times. CDR3 sequence reads: CASSDRGVQPQHF. DNA for the CDR3: TGTGCCAGCAGTGACAGGGGGGTTCAGCCCCAGCATTTT. The chain links TRBV28 to TRBJ1-5; 9 bases agree with TRBD1. The V gene end was trimmed by 5 bases and the J gene end by 6 bases; junction bases not matched to a gene: 2. CDR1 and CDR2 (germline): MDHEN, SYDVKM. This CDR3 region has 13 residues.

The V call is TRBV12-3 or TRBV12-4, the J call TRBJ1-2, with 9 nucleotides matching TRBD1. CDR3 length: 15 residues. With V trimmed by 5 bases and J by 6 bases, 10 bases remained unmatched. DNA of the CDR3: TGTGCCAGCAGTCCACAATGGACAGGGGCGGATGGCTACACCTTC. Translation: CASSPQWTGADGYTF.

This clonotype was seen only a few times. The genes are TRBV5-1 and TRBJ2-2; D is uncertain. V was shortened by 3 bases and J by 4 bases, with 7 bases between the two germline ends. Per the germline V gene, CDR1 is SGHRS and CDR2 is YFSETQ. There are 13 residues in the CDR3. In nucleotides, the CDR3 is TGCGCCAGCAGCTCAGGTCCCACCGGGGAGCTGTTTTTT. Translating gives CASSSGPTGELFF. Supplemented by reference TRBV5-1 and TRBJ2-2, the full variable domain reads KAGVTQTPRYLIKTRGQQVTLSCSPISGHRSVSWYQQTPGQGLQFLFEYFSETQRNKGNFPGRFSGRQFSNSRSEMNVSTLELGDSALYLCASSSGPTGELFFGEGSRLTVL.

This clonotype was recorded a few times. This chain uses TRBV10-3 with TRBJ2-3, with D possibly TRBD1 on 5 matching bases. V dropped 8 bases and J dropped 0 bases, with 15 bases sitting between them. Germline lookup yields CDR1 ENHRY and CDR2 SYGVKD. The CDR3 has 15 residues. The CDR3 sequence is CAILKGSSSTDTQYF. For the CDR3, the DNA is TGTGCCATCTTAAAGGGGTCCTCTAGCACAGATACGCAGTATTTT.

This clonotype was seen at least ten times. The rearrangement joins TRBV7-9 to TRBJ2-5, with D possibly being TRBD2 (5 bases). Trimming stripped 2 bases from V and 3 bases from J, with 13 bases between. CDR1 is SEHNR, CDR2 FQNEAQ, per germline (reference sequence). The CDR3 runs to 15 residues. The CDR3 sequence: CASSLIERGEETQYF. The CDR3 region has the DNA TGTGCCAGCAGCTTAATCGAACGGGGAGAAGAGACCCAGTACTTC. The full variable domain, in which reference TRBV7-9 and TRBJ2-5 provide the parts outside the CDR3, is DTGVSQNPRHKITKRGQNVTFRCDPISEHNRLYWYRQTLGQGPEFLTYFQNEAQLEKSRLLSDRFSAERPKGSFSTLEIQRTEQGDSAMYLCASSLIERGEETQYFGPGTRLLVL.

This chain joins TRBV6-5 and TRBJ1-3; D is uncertain. The CDR3 has 12 residues. CDR1 MNHEY and CDR2 SVGAGI come from the germline V gene. V was cut by 7 bases and J by 6 bases, with 10 bases left in between. The CDR3 loop is CASTPPSNTIYF. CDR3 DNA sequence: TGTGCCAGCACCCCTCCTTCAAACACCATATATTTT.

The V gene is TRBV5-4, the J gene TRBJ1-2; 7 bases are a match to TRBD1. V shed 7 bases and J 8 bases; nucleotides not matched to a gene: 11. The length of the CDR3 is 13 residues. The germline V gene encodes CDR1 SGHNT and CDR2 YYREEE (reference sequence). DNA of the CDR3: TGTGCCAGCCGCTACTCCGGGACAGACGGCTACACCTTC. It yields the protein CASRYSGTDGYTF.

Regarding this clonotype: A much larger clone sits a single nucleotide away, making a read error possible. The genes are TRBV12-3 or TRBV12-4 and TRBJ1-1, with D uncertain. The CDR3 is made up of 15 amino acids. V lost 3 bases and J lost 6, with 17 bases in between. The CDR3 protein is CASSFSGFEDAEAFF. CDR3 DNA sequence: TGTGCCAGCAGTTTCTCGGGATTTGAGGACGCTGAAGCTTTCTTT.

This clonotype has a count of ten or more. The J gene is TRBJ1-4, the V gene TRBV27; D is possibly TRBD1 (5 bases). Between the trimmed V and J ends, which lost 3 bases and 7 bases, there was a span of 12 bases. Germline values: CDR1 MNHEY, CDR2 SMNVEV (reference sequence). This CDR3 is built from 14 residues. The CDR3 DNA follows: TGTGCCAGCAGTTTTGGGGCAGGGAGTGAAAAACTGTTTTTT. It is translated as CASSFGAGSEKLFF.

The chain is built from TRBV10-2 and TRBJ2-7; 8 nucleotides agree with TRBD2. The CDR3 covers 13 residues. V lost 7 bases, J lost 3 bases, and 5 bases stayed unmatched. Germline lookup yields CDR1 WSHSY and CDR2 SAAADI. CDR3 residues: CASISGVYYEQYF. CDR3 DNA: TGCGCCAGCATTAGCGGGGTTTACTACGAGCAGTACTTC.

This clonotype appeared many times. The chain combines TRBV28 with TRBJ1-1, with 11 bases matching TRBD1. With V trimmed by 4 bases and J by 6 bases, 7 bases remained unmatched. The CDR3 contains 15 residues. Germline CDR1 MDHEN, CDR2 SYDVKM. CDR3 in amino acids: CASSSTGTGGSEAFF. CDR3 bases: TGTGCCAGCAGTTCAACAGGGACAGGGGGTTCTGAAGCTTTCTTT. The full variable domain, its missing parts supplied by reference TRBV28 and TRBJ1-1, is DVKVTQSSRYLVKRTGEKVFLECVQDMDHENMFWYRQDPGLGLRLIYFSYDVKMKEKGDIPEGYSVSREKKERFSLILESASTNQTSMYLCASSSTGTGGSEAFFGQGTRLTVV.

The CDR3 coding sequence is TGTGCCAGCAGTTTGGGCGCTAGCGGGGCCGCGAGGCAGTATTTT. Encoded protein: CASSLGASGAARQYF. The rearrangement joins TRBV27 to TRBJ2-3; 9 bases agree with TRBD2. The CDR3 consists of 15 residues. V shed 3 bases, J shed 11 bases, and the junction held 12 bases outside the gene matches. Looked up from germline, CDR1 is MNHEY and CDR2 is SMNVEV (reference sequence).

The CDR3 is CATGGRGAEAFF. Written as DNA, the CDR3 is TGTGCCACCGGAGGTCGGGGGGCTGAAGCTTTCTTT. V gene TRBV2 combines with J gene TRBJ1-1, with D maybe TRBD1 (5 bases). Germline CDR1 SNHLY, CDR2 FYNNEI. The ends were cut back, 10 bases at V and 6 bases at J, with 15 bases in the middle. The CDR3 loop spans 12 amino acids.

This chain connects TRBV2 to TRBJ2-7; D unresolved. The V gene's germline CDR1 is SNHLY and CDR2 FYNNEI. Trimming removed 8 bases at V and 3 bases at J, with 14 bases between. There are 13 residues in the CDR3. The chain's CDR3 is CASQGGKSYEQYF. The CDR3 bases are TGTGCCAGCCAAGGTGGCAAGAGCTACGAGCAGTACTTC.

This clonotype was seen at least ten times. This chain joins TRBV7-8 and TRBJ2-7; D possibly uses TRBD1 or TRBD2 (5 bases each). Looked up from germline, CDR1 is SGHVS and CDR2 is FQNEAQ. The CDR3 totals 14 residues. Trimming left V 2 bases short and J 2 bases short, with 10 bases between. The CDR3 here is CASSLTGTAYEQYV. The CDR3 nucleotides read TGTGCCAGCAGCTTAACTGGGACGGCCTACGAGCAGTACGTC.

The chain couples TRBV4-3 to TRBJ2-6; tentatively, D is TRBD2 (6 bases). V shed 3 bases and J shed 0 bases, with 12 bases lying between them. The CDR3 is made up of 17 amino acids. CDR1 and CDR2 from the germline V gene are LGHNA and YSLEER. The CDR3 region has the DNA TGCGCCAGCAGCCAGGCGGGACCGTCCTCTGGGGCCAACGTCCTGACTTTC. This sequence encodes CASSQAGPSSGANVLTF.

The chain carries TRBV12-5 and TRBJ2-1, with 14 positions matching TRBD2. V trimming: 5 bases; J trimming: 15 bases; junction bases outside the gene matches: 6. Germline V gene sequence: CDR1 LGHNT, CDR2 FRNRAP. The CDR3 spans 13 residues. For the CDR3, the DNA is TGTGCTAGTGGTCCCCGGACTAGCGGGGGGAGGTTCTTC. This translates into CASGPRTSGGRFF.

The chain employs TRBV27 and TRBJ2-3; no definite D call. The CDR3 runs to 15 residues. V was trimmed by 6 bases and J by 2 bases, leaving 15 bases between them. The germline V gene encodes CDR1 MNHEY and CDR2 SMNVEV (reference sequence). Here the CDR3 DNA reads TGTGCCAGCAGCAACTACGGACGACCCACAGATACGCAGTATTTT. It codes for CASSNYGRPTDTQYF.

The gene calls are TRBV15 and TRBJ2-1; D unresolved. V was pared by 4 bases and J by 5 bases, with 12 bases between. CDR1 is LNHNV and CDR2 is YYDKDF in the germline V gene (reference sequence). The CDR3 contains 14 residues. The CDR3 loop is CATSTGVENNEQFF. Written as DNA, the CDR3 is TGTGCCACCAGCACTGGGGTTGAAAACAATGAGCAGTTCTTC.

In its sample, this clonotype was seen a few times. The rearrangement uses TRBV7-6 and TRBJ1-2; no clear D. V was pared by 2 bases and J by 7 bases, with 20 bases between. The germline V gene has CDR1 SGHVS and CDR2 FNYEAQ. This CDR3 contains 16 residues. CDR3 in amino acids: CASSLPGGARPFGYTF. The CDR3 DNA is TGTGCCAGCAGCTTACCGGGAGGCGCCCGGCCCTTTGGCTACACCTTC. Using reference TRBV7-6 and TRBJ1-2 for the parts outside the CDR3, the full variable domain is GAGVSQSPRYKVTKRGQDVALRCDPISGHVSLYWYRQALGQGPEFLTYFNYEAQQDKSGLPNDRFSAERPEGSISTLTIQRTEQRDSAMYRCASSLPGGARPFGYTFGSGTRLTVV.